These 21 T cell receptor beta chains were sequenced from one sample in a study of cytomegalovirus exposure and HLA in healthy donors (TCRdb year 2017). Libraries were built with the immunoSEQ multiplex PCR assay. For the multiplex PCR, a mixture combining 60 forward primers for TCR Vbeta segments and 13 reverse primers for TCR Jbeta segments was used. The table comes from immuneACCESS by way of TCRdb, which keeps in-frame sequences with V and J called. Part of the clones is missing from these tables; in studies checked, under half for an unresolved V gene and the rest for unknown reasons. Across this sample there are 150,000 to 200,000 clones, with about 80% seen only once. The top ten constitute less than 2.5% of the sample. Sequencing input: PBMCs. These receptors were collected from a man aged 50 to 59 in good health and CMV-seropositive.

The rearrangement links TRBV4-3 to TRBJ1-2, with a weak D call TRBD1 (5 bases). Trimming removed 0 bases from V and 4 bases from J, with 15 bases in between. Germline CDR1 and CDR2: LGHNA and YSLEER. The CDR3 covers 16 residues. Here the CDR3 reads CASSQDPDTPLYGYTF. CDR3 DNA sequence: TGCGCCAGCAGCCAAGACCCGGACACCCCTCTCTATGGCTACACCTTC.

The V and J genes are TRBV20-1 and TRBJ1-1, with D uncertain. V lost 6 bases and J lost 4, with 9 bases in between. Germline values: CDR1 DFQATT, CDR2 SNEGSKA (reference sequence). The CDR3 contains 11 residues. The CDR3 sequence is CSAPAATEAFF. The CDR3 region has the DNA TGCAGTGCCCCAGCGGCCACTGAAGCTTTCTTT.

The genes are TRBV10-3 and TRBJ1-1; D not resolved. This CDR3 is built from 13 residues. The germline CDR1 and CDR2 sequences are ENHRY and SYGVKD. V was clipped by 4 bases and J by 1 base, with 7 bases between them. The chain's CDR3 is CAISAPSNTEAFF. The CDR3 coding sequence is TGTGCCATCAGTGCCCCCTCGAACACTGAAGCTTTCTTT.

The genes are TRBV9 and TRBJ2-3; TRBD2 aligns across 8 bases. The CDR3 sequence is 16 residues long. The V gene's germline CDR1 is SGDLS and CDR2 YYNGEE. The J segment lost 2 bases and the V segment lost 0 bases, leaving 5 bases of the junction unmatched. Here the CDR3 reads CASSVVGGGLTDTQYF. The CDR3 DNA is TGTGCCAGCAGCGTAGTGGGCGGGGGGCTCACAGATACGCAGTATTTT.

Concerning this clone: The same CDR3 can be traced to other DNA sequences in this sample. The chain links TRBV9 to TRBJ2-7, with 7 nucleotides matching TRBD1. Germline CDR1 reads SGDLS; CDR2 reads YYNGEE. CDR3 length: 14 residues. With 0 bases clipped from V and 2 bases from J, the junction kept 2 bases outside the gene matches. CDR3 residues: CASSVGQGTYEQYF. In DNA, the CDR3 is TGTGCCAGCAGCGTAGGACAGGGTACCTACGAGCAGTACTTC. Based on the CDR3 plus reference TRBV9 and TRBJ2-7, the full variable domain is DSGVTQTPKHLITATGQRVTLRCSPRSGDLSVYWYQQSLDQGLQFLIQYYNGEERAKGNILERFSAQQFPDLHSELNLSSLELGDSALYFCASSVGQGTYEQYFGPGTRLTVT.

This sequence joins TRBV27 and TRBJ1-2, with 12 positions matching TRBD1. This CDR3 spans 17 amino acids. With V trimmed by 3 bases and J by 8 bases, 13 bases remained unmatched. Germline V lookup: CDR1 MNHEY, CDR2 SMNVEV (reference sequence). The DNA for the CDR3 is TGTGCCAGCAGTTTGTCTCTGCCGGGACAGGGGGCTTACGGCTACACCTTC. It translates to CASSLSLPGQGAYGYTF.

The chain recombines TRBV27 with TRBJ1-5, with 12 bases fitting TRBD1. The trim removed 6 bases at V and 3 bases at J, leaving 3 bases unmatched. CDR1 and CDR2 (germline): MNHEY, SMNVEV (reference sequence). There are 15 residues in the CDR3. The CDR3 DNA follows: TGTGCCAGCAGCCGGGACAGGGGGCCCAATCAGCCCCAGCATTTT. Protein product: CASSRDRGPNQPQHF.

The chain recombines TRBV7-6 with TRBJ1-6, with 9 bases matching TRBD1. Trimming cost V 1 base and J 7 bases; bases outside gene matches: 2. Germline-derived CDR1 and CDR2 are SGHVS and FNYEAQ. The CDR3 runs to 15 residues. CDR3 region: CASSLGGTGNSPLHF. The CDR3 region has the DNA TGTGCCAGCAGCTTAGGAGGGACAGGGAATTCACCCCTCCACTTT.

This clone showed up just once. The rearrangement links TRBV15 to TRBJ2-5; 12 bases line up with TRBD1. J gave up 1 base and V 3 bases, and 3 bases lay outside the gene matches. Germline V gene sequence: CDR1 LNHNV, CDR2 YYDKDF (reference sequence). The CDR3 consists of 16 residues. The CDR3, as DNA: TGTGCCACCAGCAGGGGGGACAGGGGGCTCCAAGAGACCCAGTACTTC. Its translation: CATSRGDRGLQETQYF.

CDR3: CASSQTGTGSGETQYF. The CDR3 DNA follows: TGCGCCAGCAGCCAGACCGGGACAGGTAGCGGAGAGACCCAGTACTTC. The rearrangement links TRBV4-3 to TRBJ2-5, with 8 bases matching TRBD1. Unmatched junction bases numbered 10, after V lost 3 bases and J lost 4 bases. CDR1 is LGHNA and CDR2 is YSLEER in the germline V gene. The CDR3 totals 16 residues.

J is TRBJ1-5 and V is TRBV30; 8 bases align to TRBD1. The junction had 7 bases not matched to a gene; V was cut back by 3 bases and J by 3 bases. Germline CDR1 and CDR2: GTSNPN and SVGIG (reference sequence). The length of the CDR3 is 15 residues. This chain's CDR3 is CAWSRGPSSNQPQHF. The CDR3 bases are TGTGCCTGGAGCAGGGGGCCCTCCTCCAATCAGCCCCAGCATTTT.

The V call is TRBV4-1, the J call TRBJ2-5; the D gene is possibly TRBD1 (6 bases). The germline CDR1 and CDR2 sequences are MGHRA and YSYEKL. The CDR3 length is 16 residues. Trimming pared 1 base from V and 2 bases from J, leaving 14 bases between. CDR3 nucleotides: TGCGCCAGCAGCCAAGGGGTCGGGACACCACAAGAGACCCAGTACTTC. Translating it yields CASSQGVGTPQETQYF.

The chain combines TRBV19 with TRBJ2-7, with D tentatively TRBD2 (6 bases). Germline values: CDR1 LNHDA, CDR2 SQIVND (reference sequence). The CDR3 loop spans 13 amino acids. Trimming shortened V by 5 bases and J by 1 base, and 9 bases separated the two germline ends. CDR3 residues: CASSAGRSYEQYF. CDR3 DNA sequence: TGTGCCAGTAGTGCAGGGAGGTCCTACGAGCAGTACTTC.

The chain employs TRBV25-1 and TRBJ2-4, with a possible D match to TRBD1 (6 bases). V was clipped by 4 bases and J by 0 bases, with 13 bases between them. Germline V lookup: CDR1 MGHDK, CDR2 SYGVNS. This CDR3 has 16 residues. The CDR3: CASSGTSGEAKNIQYF. The CDR3 nucleotides read TGTGCCAGCAGTGGGACTTCAGGGGAAGCCAAAAACATTCAGTACTTC.

This chain links TRBV6-1 with TRBJ2-1, with 8 bases that match TRBD2. The CDR3 has 16 amino acids. V shed 4 bases and J 7 bases; nucleotides not matched to a gene: 12. Germline V gene lookup returns CDR1 MNHNS and CDR2 SASEGT. The CDR3 DNA reads TGTGCCAGCAGTGGGCAAACGGGGGGGCCAAGGAATGAGCAGTTCTTC. This translates into CASSGQTGGPRNEQFF.

The CDR3 loop reads CASSLAPTDYEQYF. CDR3 in DNA: TGTGCCAGCAGCTTAGCCCCGACAGACTACGAGCAGTACTTC. The rearrangement links TRBV11-2 to TRBJ2-7, with D possibly matching TRBD1 (5 bases). This CDR3 contains 14 residues. V was trimmed by 1 base and J by 3 bases, leaving 10 bases between them. The germline gives CDR1 SGHAT, CDR2 FQNNGV. Full variable domain (outside the CDR3, taken from reference TRBV11-2 and TRBJ2-7): EAGVAQSPRYKIIEKRQSVAFWCNPISGHATLYWYQQILGQGPKLLIQFQNNGVVDDSQLPKDRFSAERLKGVDSTLKIQPAKLEDSAVYLCASSLAPTDYEQYFGPGTRLTVT.

The rearrangement uses TRBV27 and TRBJ2-7, with 7 bases that match TRBD1. The CDR3 consists of 15 residues. Per the germline V gene, CDR1 is MNHEY and CDR2 is SMNVEV (reference sequence). After removal of 3 bases from V and 4 bases from J, the junction contained 9 bases not matched to a gene. As DNA, the CDR3 is TGTGCCAGCAGTTTCGATGAGACAGGGTGGTACGAGCAGTACTTC. Translated: CASSFDETGWYEQYF.

The chain uses TRBV5-1 and TRBJ2-2; 9 bases align to TRBD1. The CDR3 covers 16 residues. The germline CDR1 and CDR2 sequences are SGHRS and YFSETQ. V dropped 2 bases and J dropped 1; count of bases not matched to a gene: 3. DNA for the CDR3: TGCGCCAGCAGCTTATACAGGGGGCAGAACACCGGGGAGCTGTTTTTT. It translates to CASSLYRGQNTGELFF.

This rearrangement joins TRBV5-1 to TRBJ1-2, with a weak D call TRBD1 (5 bases). The CDR3 covers 14 residues. CDR1 SGHRS and CDR2 YFSETQ come from the germline V gene. Trimming stripped 0 bases from V and 5 bases from J, with 11 bases between. The CDR3 sequence: CASSLAQGEYGYTF. The CDR3, as DNA: TGCGCCAGCAGCTTGGCGCAGGGCGAATATGGCTACACCTTC.

This chain joins TRBV11-2 and TRBJ2-7, with D possibly TRBD2 on 6 matching bases. The length of the CDR3 is 14 residues. Germline CDR1 SGHAT, CDR2 FQNNGV. V shed 4 bases and J shed 3 bases, with 13 bases lying between them. CDR3 in amino acids: CASSYGGPNYEQYF. CDR3 in DNA: TGTGCCAGCAGCTACGGGGGACCGAACTACGAGCAGTACTTC.

This clone was recorded a few times. The rearrangement links TRBV2 to TRBJ1-5, with D possibly being TRBD1 (5 bases). CDR1 is SNHLY, CDR2 FYNNEI, per germline. Trimming shortened V by 7 bases and J by 7 bases, and 20 bases separated the two germline ends. The CDR3 is 15 residues long. CDR3 coding DNA: TGTGCCAGCACTAAGTCCACAGGTGTCGGGCAGCCCCAGCATTTT. Translated: CASTKSTGVGQPQHF. The full variable domain, its missing parts supplied by reference TRBV2 and TRBJ1-5, is EPEVTQTPSHQVTQMGQEVILRCVPISNHLYFYWYRQILGQKVEFLVSFYNNEISEKSEIFDDQFSVERPDGSNFTLKIRSTKLEDSAMYFCASTKSTGVGQPQHFGDGTRLSIL.